This T cell receptor beta chain came from a study of T-cell reconstitution after alpha-beta-depleted transplantation in children. Study observations and caveats: One year after transplant, T-cell counts and diversity came mostly from newly produced T cells. Several hundred graft clones that had expanded were reportedly the source of alpha-beta T cells about two months after transplant. It was surviving recipient T cells and thymic progenitors that gave some patients high TCRbeta diversity at day 60.

Regarding this clonotype: Its antigen remains unidentified. One end of the junction does not line up with germline, which may come from a read error.

Preparation of the TCRbeta library used unique molecular identifiers. TCRdb ran MiXCR on the PCR reads and lists one entry per CDR3 protein. The sample has a few hundred thousand distinct CDR3 sequences; about a sixth are singletons. The specimen was PBMCs, mostly from graft donor cells, collected 360 days after TCRalphabeta/CD19-depleted stem cell transplant. The receptor's source is a boy under two years old who had a stem cell transplant for Wiskott-Aldrich syndrome, so the T cells may come from the graft donor.

The CDR3: CSAPYWGSSYERYF. The CDR3 region has the DNA TGCAGTGCTCCCTACTGGGGGAGCTCCTACGAGCGGTACTTC. The V gene is TRBV20-1, the J gene TRBJ2-7; D may be TRBD1 or TRBD2 (5 bases each). Germline lookup yields CDR1 DFQATT and CDR2 SNEGSKA (reference sequence). This CDR3 has 14 amino acids.